The T cell receptor beta chain described here comes from a study of response to subunit inactivated influenza vaccine. Trimming shortened V by 5 bases and J by 0 bases, and 16 bases separated the two germline ends. This CDR3 is 16 amino acids long. Germline V gives CDR1 SGHTA, CDR2 FQGNSA. MiXCR, applied by TCRdb to the RT-PCR reads, yields one record per CDR3 protein. The sample consists of hundreds of thousands of distinct CDR3 sequences, approximately 15% of them appearing once. The sequenced sample was PBMCs from blood, obtained approximately 15 days before vaccination. V gene TRBV7-2 combines with J gene TRBJ2-5; possibly TRBD1 for D (6 bases). The TCR comes from a man aged 45-65 years who received an inactivated influenza vaccine. The CDR3 spells CASSLFGQPYQETQYF. CDR3 nucleotide sequence: TGTGCCAGCAGCCTCTTCGGACAGCCGTACCAAGAGACCCAGTACTTC. The full variable domain, completed using reference TRBV7-2 and TRBJ2-5, is GAGVSQSPSNKVTEKGKDVELRCDPISGHTALYWYRQSLGQGLEFLIYFQGNSAPDKSGLPSDRFSAERTGGSVSTLTIQRTQQEDSAVYLCASSLFGQPYQETQYFGPGTRLLVL.